The T cell receptor beta chain under discussion was sequenced for a study of T cell repertoires in cytomegalovirus infection. A note on this clonotype: The antigen is unknown.

General study points: Accumulated public TCR beta family frequency recognized individuals carrying CMV together with the relevant HLA.

This CDR3 comprises 15 residues. The junction had 7 bases not matched to a gene; V was cut back by 2 bases and J by 7 bases. Germline assignment: CDR1 SGHDT and CDR2 YYEEEE. TCRdb ran MiXCR on the reads and lists one entry per CDR3 protein. The table records around 530,000 distinct CDR3 sequences, 16% of them present only once. The V call is TRBV5-6, the J call TRBJ1-5; 9 positions match TRBD1. Sequenced sample: CD8+ T cells from PBMCs. This receptor was identified in a human donor in good health (CMV status not recorded). Some clones in this sample may be carry-over from other donors' samples. The CDR3 sequence: CASSLGTGQGQPQHF. CDR3 coding DNA: TGTGCCAGCAGCTTAGGGACAGGGCAAGGGCAGCCCCAGCATTTT.